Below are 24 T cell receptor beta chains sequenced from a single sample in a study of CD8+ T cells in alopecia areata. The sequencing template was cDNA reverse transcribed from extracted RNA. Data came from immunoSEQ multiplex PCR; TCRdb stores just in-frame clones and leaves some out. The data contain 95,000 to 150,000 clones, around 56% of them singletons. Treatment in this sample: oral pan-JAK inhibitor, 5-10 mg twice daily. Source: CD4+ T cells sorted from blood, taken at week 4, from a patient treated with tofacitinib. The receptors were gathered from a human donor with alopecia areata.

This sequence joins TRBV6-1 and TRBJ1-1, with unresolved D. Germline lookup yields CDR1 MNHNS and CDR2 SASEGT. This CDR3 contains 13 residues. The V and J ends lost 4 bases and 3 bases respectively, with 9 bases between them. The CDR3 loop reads CASSVLRDTEAFF. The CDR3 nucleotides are TGTGCCAGCAGTGTTCTCCGGGACACTGAAGCTTTCTTT.

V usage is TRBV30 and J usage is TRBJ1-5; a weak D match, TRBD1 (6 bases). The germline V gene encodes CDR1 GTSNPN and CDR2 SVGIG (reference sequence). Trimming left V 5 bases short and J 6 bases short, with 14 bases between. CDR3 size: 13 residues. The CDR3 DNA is TGTGCCTGGGGAGACAGGTTGGGTCAGCCCCAGCATTTT. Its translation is CAWGDRLGQPQHF.

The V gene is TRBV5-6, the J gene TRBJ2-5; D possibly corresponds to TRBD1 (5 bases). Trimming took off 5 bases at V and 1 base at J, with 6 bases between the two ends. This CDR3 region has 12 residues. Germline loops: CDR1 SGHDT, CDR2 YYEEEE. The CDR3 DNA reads TGTGCCAGCAGTAGGGGCCAAGAGACCCAGTACTTC. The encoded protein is CASSRGQETQYF.

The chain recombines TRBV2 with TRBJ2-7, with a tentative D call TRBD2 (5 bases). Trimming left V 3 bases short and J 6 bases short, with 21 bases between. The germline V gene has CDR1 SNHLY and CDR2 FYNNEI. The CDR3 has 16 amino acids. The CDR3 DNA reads TGTGCCAGCAGTGATGCTGATTTCCTCCGGGGAGCCGAGCAGTACTTC. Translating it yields CASSDADFLRGAEQYF.

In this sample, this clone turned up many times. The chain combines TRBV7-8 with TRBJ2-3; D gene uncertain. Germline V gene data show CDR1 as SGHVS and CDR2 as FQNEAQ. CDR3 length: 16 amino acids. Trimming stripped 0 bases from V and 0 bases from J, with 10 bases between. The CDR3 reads CASSLAGQISTDTQYF. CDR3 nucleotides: TGTGCCAGCAGCTTAGCAGGGCAAATAAGCACAGATACGCAGTATTTT. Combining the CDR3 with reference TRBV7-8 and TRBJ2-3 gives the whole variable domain GAGVSQSPRYKVAKRGQDVALRCDPISGHVSLFWYQQALGQGPEFLTYFQNEAQLDKSGLPSDRFFAERPEGSVSTLKIQRTQQEDSAVYLCASSLAGQISTDTQYFGPGTRLTVL.

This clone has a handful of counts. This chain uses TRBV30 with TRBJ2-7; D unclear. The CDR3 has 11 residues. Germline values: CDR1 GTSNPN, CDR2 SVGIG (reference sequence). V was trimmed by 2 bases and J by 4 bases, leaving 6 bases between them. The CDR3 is CAWSLGYEQYF. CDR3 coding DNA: TGTGCCTGGAGTCTAGGATACGAGCAGTACTTC.

The CDR3 DNA sequence: TGCGCCAGCAGTCTTGACATATCCTATGGCTACACCTTC. As protein: CASSLDISYGYTF. V is TRBV5-1 and J is TRBJ1-2; D gene unclear. V shed 5 bases and J shed 4 bases, with 12 bases lying between them. Germline V lookup: CDR1 SGHRS, CDR2 YFSETQ. This CDR3 has 13 residues.

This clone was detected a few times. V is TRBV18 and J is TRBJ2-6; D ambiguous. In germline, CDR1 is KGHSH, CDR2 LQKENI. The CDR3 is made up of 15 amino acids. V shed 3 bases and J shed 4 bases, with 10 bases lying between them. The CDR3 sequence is CASSPPSVGANVLTF. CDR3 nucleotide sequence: TGTGCCAGCTCACCTCCCTCGGTCGGGGCCAACGTCCTGACTTTC. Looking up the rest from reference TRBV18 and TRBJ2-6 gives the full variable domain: NAGVMQNPRHLVRRRGQEARLRCSPMKGHSHVYWYRQLPEEGLKFMVYLQKENIIDESGMPKERFSAEFPKEGPSILRIQQVVRGDSAAYFCASSPPSVGANVLTFGAGSRLTVL.

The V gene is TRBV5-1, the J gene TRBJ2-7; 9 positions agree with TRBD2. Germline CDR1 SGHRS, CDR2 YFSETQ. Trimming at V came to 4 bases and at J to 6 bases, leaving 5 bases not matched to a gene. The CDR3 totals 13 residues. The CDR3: CASSSSGGLEQYF. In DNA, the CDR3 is TGCGCCAGCAGCAGTAGCGGGGGTCTCGAGCAGTACTTC.

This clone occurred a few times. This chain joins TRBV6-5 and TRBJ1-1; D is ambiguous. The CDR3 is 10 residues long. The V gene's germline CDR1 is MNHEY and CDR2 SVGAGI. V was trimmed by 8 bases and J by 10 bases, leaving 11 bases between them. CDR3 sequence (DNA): TGTGCCAGCGGGCCTCGGAGAGCTTTCTTT. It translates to CASGPRRAFF.

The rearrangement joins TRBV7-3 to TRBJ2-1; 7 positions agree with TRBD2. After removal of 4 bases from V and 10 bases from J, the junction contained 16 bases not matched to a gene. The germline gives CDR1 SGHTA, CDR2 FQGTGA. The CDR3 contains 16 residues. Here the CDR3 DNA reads TGTGCCAGCAGCTCCACCCAGCTAGCGGCCTTTGGGGAGCAGTTCTTC. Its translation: CASSSTQLAAFGEQFF.

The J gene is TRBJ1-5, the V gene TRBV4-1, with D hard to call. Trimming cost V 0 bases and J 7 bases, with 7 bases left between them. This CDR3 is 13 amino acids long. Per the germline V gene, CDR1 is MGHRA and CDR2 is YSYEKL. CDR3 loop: CASSQDTWQPQHF. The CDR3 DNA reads TGCGCCAGCAGCCAAGATACCTGGCAGCCCCAGCATTTT.

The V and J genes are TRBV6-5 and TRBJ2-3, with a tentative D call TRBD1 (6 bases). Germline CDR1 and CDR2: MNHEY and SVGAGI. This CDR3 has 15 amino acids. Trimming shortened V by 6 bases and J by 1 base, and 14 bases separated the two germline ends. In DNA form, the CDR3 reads TGTGCCAGCAGACTCACAGGGATGGGCACAGATACGCAGTATTTT. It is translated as CASRLTGMGTDTQYF.

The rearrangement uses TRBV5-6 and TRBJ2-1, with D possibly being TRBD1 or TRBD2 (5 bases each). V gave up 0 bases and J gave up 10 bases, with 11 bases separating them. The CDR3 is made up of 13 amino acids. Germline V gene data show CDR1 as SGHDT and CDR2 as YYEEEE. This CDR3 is CASSLGRGDEQFF. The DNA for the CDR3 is TGTGCCAGCAGCTTGGGTCGTGGGGACGAGCAGTTCTTC.

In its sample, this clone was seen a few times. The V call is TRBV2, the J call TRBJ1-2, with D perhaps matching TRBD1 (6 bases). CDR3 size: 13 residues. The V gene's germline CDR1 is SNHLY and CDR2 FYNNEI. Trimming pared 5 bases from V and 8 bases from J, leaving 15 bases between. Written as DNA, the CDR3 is TGTGCCAGCAGTCCCGGGACAAGGAGAGGCTACACCTTC. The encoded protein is CASSPGTRRGYTF.

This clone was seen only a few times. CDR3 loop: CAWSVSANYGYTF. CDR3 DNA sequence: TGTGCCTGGAGTGTATCGGCGAACTATGGCTACACCTTC. This sequence joins TRBV30 and TRBJ1-2; D is unclear. Trimming took 0 bases from V and 2 from J, leaving 7 bases between them. The CDR3 covers 13 residues. Germline V gene data show CDR1 as GTSNPN and CDR2 as SVGIG (reference sequence).

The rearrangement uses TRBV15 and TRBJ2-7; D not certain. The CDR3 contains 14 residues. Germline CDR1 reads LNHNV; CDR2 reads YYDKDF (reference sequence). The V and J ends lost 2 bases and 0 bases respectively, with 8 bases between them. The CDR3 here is CATSRSGNSYEQYF. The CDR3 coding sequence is TGTGCCACCAGCAGATCAGGCAACTCCTACGAGCAGTACTTC. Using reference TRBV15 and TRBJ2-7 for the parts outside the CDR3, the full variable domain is DAMVIQNPRYQVTQFGKPVTLSCSQTLNHNVMYWYQQKSSQAPKLLFHYYDKDFNNEADTPDNFQSRRPNTSFCFLDIRSPGLGDTAMYLCATSRSGNSYEQYFGPGTRLTVT.

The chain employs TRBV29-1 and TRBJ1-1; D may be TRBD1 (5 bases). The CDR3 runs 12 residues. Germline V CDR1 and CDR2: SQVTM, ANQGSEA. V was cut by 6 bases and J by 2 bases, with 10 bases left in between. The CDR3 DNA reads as TGCAGCGTGGGACCACACAACACTGAAGCTTTCTTT. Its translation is CSVGPHNTEAFF.

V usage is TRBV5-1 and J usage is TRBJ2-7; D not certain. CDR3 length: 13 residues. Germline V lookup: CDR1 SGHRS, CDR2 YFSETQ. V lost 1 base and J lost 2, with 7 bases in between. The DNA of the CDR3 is TGCGCCAGCAGCTTGACGACTCCCTACGAGCAGTACTTC. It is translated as CASSLTTPYEQYF.

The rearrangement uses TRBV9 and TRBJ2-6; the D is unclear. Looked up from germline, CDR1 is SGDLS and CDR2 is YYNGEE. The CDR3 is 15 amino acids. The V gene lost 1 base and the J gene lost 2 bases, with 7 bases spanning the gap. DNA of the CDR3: TGTGCCAGCAGCGTACGAACAGCTGGGGCCAACGTCCTGACTTTC. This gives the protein CASSVRTAGANVLTF.

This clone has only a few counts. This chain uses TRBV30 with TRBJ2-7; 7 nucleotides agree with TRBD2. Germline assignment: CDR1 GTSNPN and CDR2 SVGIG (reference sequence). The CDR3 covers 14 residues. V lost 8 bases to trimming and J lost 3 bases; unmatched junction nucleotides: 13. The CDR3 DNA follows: TGTGCCGCCAACCGACTAGCCGCGATCTACGAGCAGTACTTC. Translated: CAANRLAAIYEQYF.

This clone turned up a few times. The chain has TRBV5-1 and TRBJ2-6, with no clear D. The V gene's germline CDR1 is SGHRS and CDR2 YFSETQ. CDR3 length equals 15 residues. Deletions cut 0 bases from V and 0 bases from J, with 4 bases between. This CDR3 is CASSLGISGANVLTF. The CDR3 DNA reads TGCGCCAGCAGCTTGGGCATCTCTGGGGCCAACGTCCTGACTTTC.

CDR3 DNA: TGCGCCAGCAGCCAAGTAGACTTACTTATTTACAATGAGCAGTTCTTC. This codes for CASSQVDLLIYNEQFF. The rearrangement links TRBV4-1 to TRBJ2-1; D remains ambiguous. V lost 1 base to trimming and J lost 4 bases, with 14 bases between them. The CDR3 consists of 16 residues. Per germline, CDR1 MGHRA and CDR2 YSYEKL.

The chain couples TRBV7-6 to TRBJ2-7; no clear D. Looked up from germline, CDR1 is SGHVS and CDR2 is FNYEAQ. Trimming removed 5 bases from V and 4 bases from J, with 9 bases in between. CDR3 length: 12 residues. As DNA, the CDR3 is TGTGCCAGCAGCCCCGGACGTTACGAGCAGTACTTC. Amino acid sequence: CASSPGRYEQYF.